These T cell receptor beta chains were read from a single sample in a study of regulatory T cells in long-lasting Graves disease. TCRdb fed the multiplex PCR reads into MiXCR, producing one record per CDR3 protein. The sample contains hundreds of thousands of distinct CDR3 sequences, more than 15% of which appear only once. These same records also appear under a second study, on T cells in Graves' hyperthyroidism and ophthalmopathy.

The material sequenced was peripheral blood mononuclear cells (PBMCs), taken at new diagnosis, from a patient treated with antithyroid drugs. The receptor source for this set is a man aged 18 to 35 with Graves disease. Each CDR3 is given with its conserved first and last residue. A D gene is named only where the DNA matches it firmly. Not every row has a clone size; where given, it reads once, few, many or a size class.

CDR3 protein: CASSPGAGEANEQFF; CDR3 DNA: TGCGCCAGCAGCCCGGGGGCGGGAGAGGCGAATGAGCAGTTCTTC; V gene: TRBV5-1; J gene: TRBJ2-1; clone size: many; D gene: -
CDR3 protein: CASTRTGQGNSPLHF; CDR3 DNA: TGTGCCAGCACTCGAACGGGGCAGGGAAATTCACCCCTCCACTTT; V gene: TRBV2; J gene: TRBJ1-6; clone size: many; D gene: -
CDR3 protein: CASSRLTGRNTEAFF; CDR3 DNA: TGTGCCAGCAGCCGCTTGACCGGGAGAAACACTGAAGCTTTCTTT; V gene: TRBV3-1; J gene: TRBJ1-1; clone size: few; D gene: -
CDR3 protein: CAISESVAGGPSTDTQYF; CDR3 DNA: TGTGCCATCAGTGAATCGGTAGCGGGAGGGCCGAGCACAGATACGCAGTATTTT; V gene: TRBV10-3; J gene: TRBJ2-3; clone size: few; D gene: TRBD2
CDR3 protein: CASSTQGGYTGELFF; CDR3 DNA: TGTGCCAGCAGTACCCAGGGTGGTTACACCGGGGAGCTGTTTTTT; V gene: TRBV28; J gene: TRBJ2-2; clone size: few; D gene: -
CDR3 protein: CASRPSGTGKYGYTF; CDR3 DNA: TGTGCCAGCAGGCCATCCGGGACAGGGAAATATGGCTACACCTTC; V gene: TRBV6-2/TRBV6-3; J gene: TRBJ1-2; clone size: -; D gene: TRBD1
CDR3 protein: CASSPPQPDPDTQYF; CDR3 DNA: TGTGCCAGCTCACCACCGCAGCCCGACCCAGATACGCAGTATTTT; V gene: TRBV18; J gene: TRBJ2-3; clone size: many; D gene: -
CDR3 protein: CASSSPIEFTDTQYF; CDR3 DNA: TGTGCCAGCAGCTCTCCCATAGAATTCACAGATACGCAGTATTTT; V gene: TRBV7-2; J gene: TRBJ2-3; clone size: few; D gene: -
CDR3 protein: CASSQGGSMETQYF; CDR3 DNA: TGCGCCAGCAGCCAGGGGGGTAGCATGGAGACCCAGTACTTC; V gene: TRBV4-1; J gene: TRBJ2-5; clone size: few; D gene: -
CDR3 protein: CSAKNEGPGYGYTF; CDR3 DNA: TGCAGTGCGAAAAACGAGGGCCCAGGCTATGGCTACACCTTC; V gene: TRBV20-1; J gene: TRBJ1-2; clone size: few; D gene: -
CDR3 protein: CASSAGWGSYEQYF; CDR3 DNA: TGTGCCAGCAGCGCGGGATGGGGCTCCTACGAGCAGTACTTC; V gene: TRBV13; J gene: TRBJ2-7; clone size: many; D gene: -
CDR3 protein: CASGLSGSSTGELFF; CDR3 DNA: TGTGCTAGTGGTTTGAGCGGGAGTAGTACCGGGGAGCTGTTTTTT; V gene: TRBV12-5; J gene: TRBJ2-2; clone size: many; D gene: TRBD2
CDR3 protein: CASSARGLAGGPIFNEQFF; CDR3 DNA: TGTGCCAGCAGCGCCCGTGGACTAGCGGGAGGGCCGATCTTCAATGAGCAGTTCTTC; V gene: TRBV9; J gene: TRBJ2-1; clone size: -; D gene: TRBD2
CDR3 protein: CASTALGGPQETQYF; CDR3 DNA: TGTGCCAGCACCGCATTGGGGGGGCCCCAAGAGACCCAGTACTTC; V gene: TRBV6-2/TRBV6-3; J gene: TRBJ2-5; clone size: few; D gene: -
CDR3 protein: CSVLDRGGDTQYF; CDR3 DNA: TGCAGCGTTCTAGACAGAGGGGGGGATACGCAGTATTTT; V gene: TRBV29-1; J gene: TRBJ2-3; clone size: many; D gene: -
CDR3 protein: CASSPPFSGNTIYF; CDR3 DNA: TGTGCCAGCTCACCACCATTCTCTGGAAACACCATATATTTT; V gene: TRBV18; J gene: TRBJ1-3; clone size: -; D gene: -
CDR3 protein: CASSTYEGHTEAFF; CDR3 DNA: TGTGCCAGCAGTACCTACGAGGGGCATACTGAAGCTTTCTTT; V gene: TRBV12-3/TRBV12-4; J gene: TRBJ1-1; clone size: -; D gene: -
CDR3 protein: CASAGNNQPQHF; CDR3 DNA: TGTGCCAGCGCTGGGAACAATCAGCCCCAGCATTTT; V gene: TRBV27; J gene: TRBJ1-5; clone size: few; D gene: -
CDR3 protein: CASSRSGGPIDTQYF; CDR3 DNA: TGTGCCAGCAGTCGTTCGGGAGGGCCAATTGATACGCAGTATTTT; V gene: TRBV2; J gene: TRBJ2-3; clone size: many; D gene: TRBD2
CDR3 protein: CSAKKGGMNTEAFF; CDR3 DNA: TGCAGTGCCAAAAAGGGGGGGATGAACACTGAAGCTTTCTTT; V gene: TRBV20-1; J gene: TRBJ1-1; clone size: -; D gene: -
CDR3 protein: CSAHPTSGSKDTQYF; CDR3 DNA: TGCAGTGCGCACCCAACTAGCGGGAGTAAAGATACGCAGTATTTT; V gene: TRBV20-1; J gene: TRBJ2-3; clone size: -; D gene: TRBD2
CDR3 protein: CALKGLAGGRGVTDTQYF; CDR3 DNA: TGTGCCTTGAAGGGACTAGCGGGAGGGCGGGGTGTGACAGATACGCAGTATTTT; V gene: TRBV30; J gene: TRBJ2-3; clone size: few; D gene: TRBD2
CDR3 protein: CASTGTSGTASTDTQYF; CDR3 DNA: TGTGCCAGTACCGGGACTAGCGGAACCGCTAGCACAGATACGCAGTATTTT; V gene: TRBV6-1; J gene: TRBJ2-3; clone size: -; D gene: TRBD2
CDR3 protein: CASRNRDLYANTGELFF; CDR3 DNA: TGTGCCAGCAGAAACCGGGACTTATACGCGAACACCGGGGAGCTGTTTTTT; V gene: TRBV28; J gene: TRBJ2-2; clone size: few; D gene: -
CDR3 protein: CASQREFHGELFF; CDR3 DNA: TGCGCCAGCCAGCGGGAGTTTCACGGGGAGCTGTTTTTT; V gene: TRBV5-1; J gene: TRBJ2-2; clone size: -; D gene: TRBD2
CDR3 protein: CAISDGENSYEQYF; CDR3 DNA: TGTGCCATCAGTGATGGGGAAAACTCCTACGAGCAGTACTTC; V gene: TRBV10-3; J gene: TRBJ2-7; clone size: many; D gene: -
CDR3 protein: CAEEGGLGTSGKNQETQYF; CDR3 DNA: TGTGCCGAAGAAGGGGGGCTCGGGACTAGCGGAAAGAACCAAGAGACCCAGTACTTC; V gene: TRBV11-2; J gene: TRBJ2-5; clone size: few; D gene: TRBD2
CDR3 protein: CASLLGVRGHEQYF; CDR3 DNA: TGTGCCAGCCTCTTAGGTGTCAGGGGTCACGAGCAGTACTTC; V gene: TRBV7-8; J gene: TRBJ2-7; clone size: few; D gene: -
CDR3 protein: CSARTATGFYEQYF; CDR3 DNA: TGCAGTGCCCGTACCGCGACAGGGTTCTACGAGCAGTACTTC; V gene: TRBV20-1; J gene: TRBJ2-7; clone size: -; D gene: TRBD1
CDR3 protein: CASSLAGGHYNEQFF; CDR3 DNA: TGCGCCAGCAGCTTGGCCGGGGGACATTACAATGAGCAGTTCTTC; V gene: TRBV5-1; J gene: TRBJ2-1; clone size: -; D gene: -
CDR3 protein: CSAREAFGTGIGEQYF; CDR3 DNA: TGCAGTGCTAGAGAGGCTTTTGGGACAGGTATCGGCGAGCAGTACTTC; V gene: TRBV20-1; J gene: TRBJ2-7; clone size: few; D gene: TRBD1